Listed here is a single TCR beta chain. Its antigen has not been determined. Nothing much larger sits one base from this clone, and base qualities are not available. The germline ends are 7 bases apart after V is trimmed by 4 bases and J by 1 base. Reading from cysteine to phenylalanine, the CDR3 counts 13 amino acids. The read is trimmed to its CDR3 DNA, 39 bases read in frame from base 1. The CDR1 and CDR2 encoded by the germline V gene are MGHRA and YSYEKL. This sample stems from a study of blood T cell repertoires in COVID-19 (TCRdb year 2020). Concerning the study at large: Collaborator samples came from the United States, Italy and Spain and covered acute and convalescent phases of COVID-19. Samples were obtained from the ongoing ImmuneRACE study (first 160 participants) and from 1,254 subjects provided by 6 global collaborators. The prospective study material was composed of cDNA or gDNA derived from T cells, B-cell-depleted T cells, or PBMCs. A de-identified subject ID, COVID-19 status, age in years and sex were almost always included in the sample metadata. The dataset comprised deeply sampled blood TCRbeta repertoires from subjects exposed to, actively infected with, or recovered from COVID-19. A freely available public database, intended as a resource for researchers studying the immune response to SARS-CoV-2, is where the repertoires were released. Where HLA class I and class II types were available, the types were taken from metadata supplied by the sample provider, not from assay-based typing.

Results and caveats for the whole study, not just this receptor: Clinical and demographic metadata were provided uncurated, with the amount varying by source and participant.

TCRbeta CDR3 regions were amplified from genomic DNA by means of the immunoSEQ Assay, a bias-controlled multiplex PCR. In the authors' own workflow: The number of nucleated cells in each sample was estimated from the amplification of reference gene primers within the assay. Sequence reads were collapsed and filtered to measure the absolute abundance of every unique TCRbeta CDR3 rearrangement. For each sample, productive Simpson clonality was calculated by taking the square root of Simpson's diversity index across productive rearrangements. The immuneACCESS repertoire file appears here via TCRdb, limited to in-frame rearrangements. These files lack a portion of the clones; in checked studies, under half of the deficit traces to unresolved V genes, and the cause of the others is not known. That table is the source of V, J and clone size, and D and trimming were worked out from the DNA. Here the sample has about 160,000 clones; 80% occur a single time. Nearly 3.5% of the sample comes from the top ten.

In the prospective study, participants were roughly 18 to 100 years old, resided in about two dozen geographic areas of the United States, and were enrolled through a virtual design. To assign participants to cohorts, the prospective study relied on clinical history that participants themselves reported in a screening survey and a study questionnaire. For ImmuneRACE Cohort 3, a participant was defined as recovered based on two consecutive negative NP/OP PCR tests, clearance by a healthcare professional, or resolution of symptoms. Mobile phlebotomists in the prospective study collected whole blood, serum and a nasopharyngeal or oropharyngeal swab from every participant. Prospective study participants could optionally give additional blood draws and questionnaires over a roughly two-month period. Before DNA extraction, blood samples from the prospective study were shipped at room temperature or frozen.

The source is a woman aged 60-75 years who had recovered from COVID-19. Specimen: PBMCs or T cells enriched from blood (not recorded which). The V and J segments used are TRBV4-1 and TRBJ1-2; TRBD1 might be the D gene, on 5 matching bases. The nucleotides are TGCGCCAGCAGCCTAGGGGTTAACTATGGCTACACCTTC. Its product reads: CASSLGVNYGYTF.